These 23 T cell receptor beta chains were all obtained from the same sample, sequenced in a study of cytotoxic CD8 clonotypes in ibrutinib-treated CLL. Assay: immunoSEQ multiplex PCR; the TCRdb copy retains only in-frame clones and omits some. The data hold roughly 150,000 clones, with 88% observed a single time. Here the sequenced sample was PBMCs, taken at disease progression, from a patient treated with ibrutinib. The source of these receptors is a human donor with chronic lymphocytic leukemia.

The rearrangement uses TRBV7-6 and TRBJ2-1; 10 bases line up with TRBD2. This CDR3 spans 16 amino acids. Germline values: CDR1 SGHVS, CDR2 FNYEAQ. Trimming cost V 1 base and J 9 bases; bases outside gene matches: 9. DNA of the CDR3: TGTGCCAGCAGCTTAGTGCAAGCGGGAGGGCCTATTGAGCAGTTCTTC. Its protein product is CASSLVQAGGPIEQFF.

In the case of this clone: The junction departs from the called germline gene at one end, perhaps through a read error. The J gene is TRBJ2-1, the V gene TRBV30; 7 nucleotides agree with TRBD2. Germline assignment: CDR1 GTSNPN and CDR2 SVGIG (reference sequence). CDR3 length equals 14 residues. The CDR3 protein is CACPKPSEGGRALF. The DNA of the CDR3 is TGTGCCTGCCCAAAACCGTCCGAGGGAGGGCGGGCGCTCTTC.

This chain joins TRBV29-1 and TRBJ1-4, with 7 bases lining up with TRBD1. CDR1 is SQVTM, CDR2 ANQGSEA, per germline. Germline trimming cut 1 base from V and 7 bases from J; bases unmatched to any gene: 6. This CDR3 contains 14 residues. The CDR3: CSVEAGGIGEKLFF. CDR3 DNA: TGCAGCGTTGAAGCAGGGGGTATCGGTGAAAAACTGTTTTTT.

V is TRBV29-1 and J is TRBJ2-1, with D possibly TRBD1 on 6 matching bases. V was shortened by 8 bases and J by 11 bases, with 13 bases between the two germline ends. The CDR3 has 10 amino acids. Germline loops: CDR1 SQVTM, CDR2 ANQGSEA. The CDR3 nucleotides are TGCAGCTTAAAGGGGGATAAGCAGTTCTTC. Its protein is CSLKGDKQFF.

The sample holds a few counts of this clone. The chain couples TRBV4-3 to TRBJ2-7; no clear D. CDR1 is LGHNA and CDR2 is YSLEER in the germline V gene. The CDR3 runs 15 residues. Trimming stripped 4 bases from V and 2 bases from J, with 15 bases between. The CDR3 DNA sequence: TGCGCCAGCAGCCTACTACTCGATCCTACCTACGAGCAGTACTTC. The encoded protein is CASSLLLDPTYEQYF.

Details on this clone: A far larger clone is one base from this, pointing to a likely read error. Additional DNA sequences in this sample encode the identical CDR3. The chain combines TRBV19 with TRBJ1-1; 7 bases align to TRBD1. From germline, CDR1 is LNHDA and CDR2 SQIVND (reference sequence). The J segment lost 1 base and the V segment lost 9 bases, leaving 2 bases of the junction unmatched. CDR3 length: 12 amino acids. CDR3 residues: CASRTGNTEAFF. CDR3 coding DNA: TGTGCCAGCAGGACAGGGAACACTGAAGCTTTCTTT. Full variable domain (remainder filled in from reference TRBV19 and TRBJ1-1): DGGITQSPKYLFRKEGQNVTLSCEQNLNHDAMYWYRQDPGQGLRLIYYSQIVNDFQKGDIAEGYSVSREKKESFPLTVTSAQKNPTAFYLCASRTGNTEAFFGQGTRLTVV.

The rearrangement links TRBV27 to TRBJ2-7; maybe TRBD2 (6 bases). Between the trimmed V and J ends, which lost 4 bases and 2 bases, there was a span of 12 bases. Per germline, CDR1 MNHEY and CDR2 SMNVEV (reference sequence). CDR3 length: 14 amino acids. DNA for the CDR3: TGTGCCAGCAGTTATGGGACTTCAGCCTACGAGCAGTACTTC. Translated, it gives CASSYGTSAYEQYF.

This chain connects TRBV6-5 to TRBJ2-1; 10 bases agree with TRBD1. CDR1 and CDR2 (germline): MNHEY, SVGAGI. This CDR3 is 15 amino acids long. With V trimmed by 7 bases and J by 10 bases, 13 bases remained unmatched. The CDR3 DNA sequence: TGTGCCAGCACCTTCGGGGGACAGGGGTTTACGGAGCAGTTCTTC. As protein: CASTFGGQGFTEQFF.

The rearrangement joins TRBV12-5 to TRBJ2-1; D gene unclear. Germline CDR1 reads LGHNT; CDR2 reads FRNRAP. The CDR3 length is 14 residues. V was shortened by 2 bases and J by 4 bases, with 9 bases between the two germline ends. The CDR3 is CASGLSFWYNEQFF. CDR3 DNA sequence: TGTGCTAGTGGTTTGTCCTTCTGGTACAATGAGCAGTTCTTC.

V and J are TRBV6-1 and TRBJ1-3; perhaps TRBD1 as D (5 bases). The germline V gene has CDR1 MNHNS and CDR2 SASEGT. Between the trimmed V and J ends, which lost 6 bases and 4 bases, there was a span of 13 bases. This CDR3 comprises 14 residues. Written as DNA, the CDR3 is TGTGCCAGCAGAGCAGGGCTCTCAGGAAACACCATATATTTT. Translated, it gives CASRAGLSGNTIYF.

V is TRBV6-1 and J is TRBJ2-2; 8 bases line up with TRBD2. This CDR3 is 16 amino acids long. From germline, CDR1 is MNHNS and CDR2 SASEGT. Losses at the gene ends were 4 bases for V and 9 bases for J; bases not matched to a gene: 13. CDR3 region: CASSGVSSGRVRELFF. In DNA, the CDR3 is TGTGCCAGCAGTGGAGTGTCTAGCGGGCGCGTCCGGGAGCTGTTTTTT.

This chain joins TRBV7-2 and TRBJ2-7; no clear D gene. Per germline, CDR1 SGHTA and CDR2 FQGNSA. V was clipped by 5 bases and J by 1 base, with 12 bases between them. The length of the CDR3 is 14 residues. CDR3 in DNA: TGTGCCAGCAGCCTACAAGTTGGGTCCTACGAGCAGTACTTC. This encodes CASSLQVGSYEQYF.

The chain uses TRBV5-4 and TRBJ2-7; 9 bases agree with TRBD1. Per germline, CDR1 SGHNT and CDR2 YYREEE (reference sequence). V lost 3 bases to trimming and J lost 4 bases; unmatched junction nucleotides: 2. This CDR3 contains 13 residues. The CDR3 bases are TGTGCCAGCAGCTCTGACAGGGGGTACGAGCAGTACTTC. It translates to CASSSDRGYEQYF.

In DNA form, the CDR3 reads TGTGCCAGCAGTCTGGGACAGGGGCAAGAGACCCAGTACTTC. This gives the protein CASSLGQGQETQYF. V gene TRBV2 combines with J gene TRBJ2-5; TRBD1 agrees at 10 bases. The CDR3 is 14 amino acids. The trim removed 5 bases at V and 2 bases at J, leaving 2 bases unmatched. Germline V gives CDR1 SNHLY, CDR2 FYNNEI.

This clone was counted a few times. V usage is TRBV6-1 and J usage is TRBJ2-1; a weak D match, TRBD1 (5 bases). Germline loops: CDR1 MNHNS, CDR2 SASEGT. V lost 3 bases to trimming and J lost 0 bases, with 9 bases between them. The CDR3 runs to 15 residues. CDR3 protein: CASSDTGSSYNEQFF. CDR3 bases: TGTGCCAGCAGTGATACAGGCAGCTCCTACAATGAGCAGTTCTTC.

The V gene is TRBV6-1, the J gene TRBJ1-3; D not resolved. Per germline, CDR1 MNHNS and CDR2 SASEGT. Trimming took 0 bases from V and 2 from J, leaving 17 bases between them. The CDR3 has 18 residues. This CDR3 is CASSEAFRAVLAGNTIYF. The CDR3 DNA is TGTGCCAGCAGTGAAGCCTTTCGGGCAGTTTTGGCTGGAAACACCATATATTTT.

The chain links TRBV28 to TRBJ2-2; TRBD1 might be the D (5 bases). The CDR3 has 15 residues. The germline V gene encodes CDR1 MDHEN and CDR2 SYDVKM. Trimming took off 3 bases at V and 3 bases at J, with 11 bases between the two ends. The CDR3 DNA follows: TGTGCCAGCAGTTTGGCAGGGTCGGACACCGGGGAGCTGTTTTTT. Protein: CASSLAGSDTGELFF. Full variable domain (missing parts from reference TRBV28 and TRBJ2-2): DVKVTQSSRYLVKRTGEKVFLECVQDMDHENMFWYRQDPGLGLRLIYFSYDVKMKEKGDIPEGYSVSREKKERFSLILESASTNQTSMYLCASSLAGSDTGELFFGEGSRLTVL.

The chain employs TRBV2 and TRBJ1-4; D is undetermined. Germline CDR1 reads SNHLY; CDR2 reads FYNNEI. CDR3 length: 12 residues. The V gene lost 0 bases and the J gene lost 11 bases, with 7 bases spanning the gap. CDR3 sequence: CASSEAAGKLFF. The CDR3 DNA follows: TGTGCCAGCAGTGAAGCTGCGGGGAAACTGTTTTTT.

The chain is built from TRBV30 and TRBJ2-3; 7 positions agree with TRBD2. This CDR3 contains 15 residues. V lost 1 base to trimming and J lost 8 bases; unmatched junction nucleotides: 12. Germline CDR1 is GTSNPN and CDR2 is SVGIG (reference sequence). The CDR3 spells CAWSGGWGGGFTQYF. The CDR3 DNA sequence: TGTGCCTGGAGTGGAGGCTGGGGGGGAGGCTTTACGCAGTATTTT.

The rearrangement uses TRBV9 and TRBJ1-2; 7 nucleotides match TRBD1. J was trimmed by 0 bases and V by 0 bases; bases with no gene match: 5. The CDR3 has 16 amino acids. Germline V gene data show CDR1 as SGDLS and CDR2 as YYNGEE. CDR3 in DNA: TGTGCCAGCAGCGTAGAGGGACAGCGTCCTAACTATGGCTACACCTTC. It encodes CASSVEGQRPNYGYTF.

The chain has TRBV25-1 and TRBJ2-5; the match to TRBD1 covers 12 bases. Trimming removed 4 bases from V and 2 bases from J; junction bases left unmatched: 11. CDR1 and CDR2 from the germline V gene are MGHDK and SYGVNS. The CDR3 has 18 amino acids. The CDR3 protein is CASSVPGTGGPPQETQYF. In nucleotides, the CDR3 is TGTGCCAGCAGTGTTCCCGGGACAGGGGGCCCTCCTCAAGAGACCCAGTACTTC.

The chain employs TRBV13 and TRBJ2-5, with 9 bases that match TRBD2. This CDR3 has 19 residues. Trimming cost V 4 bases and J 4 bases; bases outside gene matches: 19. CDR1 and CDR2 (germline): PRHDT, FYEKMQ (reference sequence). The CDR3 DNA sequence: TGTGCCAGCAGCTCCCGTACGGGGGGGATAGCGGGAGACCGAGAGACCCAGTACTTC. It is translated as CASSSRTGGIAGDRETQYF.

This clone was found once. This chain uses TRBV18 with TRBJ1-1; D may be TRBD1 (6 bases). The CDR3 is 16 residues long. Germline V gives CDR1 KGHSH, CDR2 LQKENI. V was trimmed by 1 base and J by 2 bases, leaving 14 bases between them. In DNA, the CDR3 is TGTGCCAGCTCACCACGGACAGAGCGTGATAACACTGAAGCTTTCTTT. Translated: CASSPRTERDNTEAFF.